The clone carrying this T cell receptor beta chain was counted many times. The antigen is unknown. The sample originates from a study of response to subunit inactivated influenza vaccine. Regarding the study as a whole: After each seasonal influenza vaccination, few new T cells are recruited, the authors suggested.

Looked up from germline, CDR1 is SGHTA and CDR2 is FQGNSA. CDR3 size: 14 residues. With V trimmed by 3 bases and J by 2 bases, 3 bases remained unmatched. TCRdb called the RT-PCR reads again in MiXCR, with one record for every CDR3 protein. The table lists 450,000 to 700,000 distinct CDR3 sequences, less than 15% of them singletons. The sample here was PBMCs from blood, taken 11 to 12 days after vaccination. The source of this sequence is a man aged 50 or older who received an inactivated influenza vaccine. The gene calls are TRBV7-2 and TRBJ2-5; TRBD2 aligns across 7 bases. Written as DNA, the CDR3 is TGTGCCAGCAGCTTCGGGGGGACTCAAGAGACCCAGTACTTC. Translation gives CASSFGGTQETQYF.